This T cell receptor beta chain was sequenced during a study of T cells expressing NK-cell markers (dated by TCRdb to about 2020). Looking at the study overall: Several donors provided sorted CD3+CD56+NKG2C+, CD3+CD56+NKG2C- and CD3+CD56-NKG2C+ T-cell subsets, whose TCR beta-chain repertoires were profiled. Of the eight sequenced donors, seven were found to be HCMV-seropositive and one was found to be HCMV-seronegative. Sequencing of the libraries produced 2 x 150 bp reads on Illumina HiSeq 2000/2500, MiSeq or NextSeq. Randomly selected healthy volunteers, three men and five women, were used as the eight sequenced donors. Study-wide conclusions, independent of this receptor: It remained unclear whether the expanded NKG2C-expressing T cell clones were specific for HCMV antigens. In five to seven donors, the dominant CD3+CD56+NKG2C+ clonotypes were found to rank among the top 10 CD8+ clonotypes and to make up about 1.0-7.0% of CD8+ T cells. Those dominant clonotypes were again the most abundant among CD3+CD56-NKG2C+ cells in four donors, at roughly 25-65%.

To determine HCMV serostatus, a commercial ELISA kit was used to detect HCMV-specific IgG in serum. Ficoll density gradient centrifugation was used to isolate peripheral blood mononuclear cells from blood. The germline V gene (reference sequence) supplies CDR1 SEHNR and CDR2 FQNEAQ. The CDR3 measures 13 amino acids from cysteine to phenylalanine. DNA is not recorded here. Instrument on record: Illumina HiSeq 2000. TCR beta cDNA libraries were prepared using 5'RACE template switching, which introduced a universal primer site and unique molecular identifiers. cDNA synthesis was primed from the TCR beta constant segment and was followed by two successive PCR amplification steps. The paper's data handling went like this. MIGEC handled demultiplexing of the reads and grouping by UMI, while MiTCR was used to assemble and quantify clonotypes. To exclude erroneous sequences, only TCR cDNA sequences supported by at least two reads were retained. The tcR package was used for downstream repertoire analysis, and clonotypes were matched across fractions by CDR3 nucleotide sequence plus V segment. VDJmatch was used to annotate antigen specificity against VDJdb, with one amino acid substitution in CDR3 allowed. TCRdb reprocessed the reads, so every CDR3 protein sequence counts as one entry and DNA is not shown. These V and J calls are TCRdb output, not the study's own analysis. The record for this sample contains 200,000 to 300,000 distinct CDR3 sequences. The biggest ten clones account for 4% to 4.5% of the sample.

A word on this clonotype: Its specific antigen is unknown.

The source is a woman between 18 and 75 years old in good health. Source material: blood T cells: a sorted CD56 or NKG2C T cell subset, CD4+ or CD8+ T cells, or bulk PBMC T cells (not recorded which). The chain is encoded by TRBV7-9 joined to TRBJ2-3; the D call of TRBD1 rests on TCRdb alone, since no DNA is present to check it. The encoded CDR3 is CASITGGVDTQYF.